This section outlines one TCR beta chain sequence together with its context. Its antigen is not yet known. Per-base quality was not reported, and no clone a single base away is much larger than it. The data were obtained in a study of blood T cell repertoires in COVID-19 (dated by TCRdb to the early 2020s). Background for the entire study: The collaborator samples originated in the United States, Italy and Spain and spanned the acute and convalescent phases of COVID-19. The dataset comprised deeply sampled blood TCRbeta repertoires from subjects exposed to, actively infected with, or recovered from COVID-19. Sample metadata almost always included a de-identified subject ID, COVID-19 status, age in years and sex. The material from the prospective study consisted of cDNA or gDNA derived from T cells, B-cell-depleted T cells, or PBMCs. The repertoires were released in a freely available public database intended as a resource for research on the immune response to SARS-CoV-2. Where available, HLA class I and class II types were obtained from metadata supplied by the sample provider rather than from assay-based typing. The samples were drawn from the first 160 participants of the ongoing ImmuneRACE study and from 950 to 1,500 subjects provided by 6 global collaborators. General study outcomes and caveats: Clinical and demographic metadata were provided uncurated, with the amount varying by source and participant.

TCRbeta CDR3 regions were amplified from genomic DNA by means of the immunoSEQ Assay, a bias-controlled multiplex PCR. The original methods were these. Within the assay, amplification of reference gene primers was used to estimate how many nucleated cells each sample contained. To quantify the absolute abundance of each unique TCRbeta CDR3 rearrangement, sequence reads were collapsed and filtered. For each sample, productive Simpson clonality was calculated by taking the square root of Simpson's diversity index across productive rearrangements. The source is immuneACCESS, and TCRdb retained only in-frame sequences with V and J called. Part of the clones is not carried over; for the studies checked, unresolved V genes explain less than half of this, and the remainder is unexplained. V, J and clone size are those of that table, while D and trimming were read from the DNA. The sample contains roughly 140,000 clones, approximately 80% of them found a single time. The top ten hold around 35% of the sample.

Each collaborating institution followed its own protocols to collect whole blood in K2EDTA tubes. For TCRbeta analysis, collaborators shipped samples as frozen whole blood, isolated PBMCs, or DNA extracted from either of those sample types. Ends trimmed: V by 1 base, J by 7 bases; bases unmatched to a gene: 2. CDR1 is given as KGHSH and CDR2 as LQKENI, both from the germline V gene. The CDR3 has 14 amino acids, counting the end cysteine and phenylalanine. Just the 42-base CDR3 DNA is kept, in frame starting at base 1. The sequence came from a human donor in a cohort sampled during active COVID-19. The sample was peripheral blood. The chain joins TRBV18 to TRBJ1-4; 8 bases in the middle match TRBD1. The nucleotide sequence is TGTGCCAGCTCACCACAGACAGGGGCTGAAAAACTGTTTTTT. The encoded protein is CASSPQTGAEKLFF.